Below, one TCR beta chain is given with its context. Antigen: not known. Other DNA sequences in the same sample also yield this CDR3. CDR3 length equals 12 residues. Per the germline V gene, CDR1 is SGHAT and CDR2 is FQNNGV. Trimming left V 4 bases short and J 4 bases short, with 6 bases between. The data derive from a study of coeliac disease. Study information: Without high-resolution HLA typing, biased TRBV7-2 usage was examined as a proof of principle.

General study points: Few TRB amino acid sequences were shared between samples; most were unique. Unbiased detection of gliadin-specific T cells was judged not feasible with this approach.

Repertoires were generated with immunoSEQ multiplex PCR, while TCRdb's copy carries only in-frame clones and drops some. The sample contains approximately 9,100 clones, less than 75% of which appear only once. One frozen roughly 510,000-cell aliquot per fraction was sequenced. This chain joins TRBV11-2 and TRBJ2-3; the D gene is possibly TRBD2 (5 bases). The TCR was taken from a woman aged 55-70 years with celiac disease. The sample was intraepithelial lymphocytes from the gut. The CDR3 spells CASSSGADTQYF. CDR3 DNA sequence: TGTGCCAGCAGCTCCGGGGCAGATACGCAGTATTTT.